This T cell receptor beta chain is from a study of cytomegalovirus exposure and HLA in healthy donors (TCRdb year 2017). In the study overall: An earlier analysis of approximately 640 of the donors reported roughly 270 Gb of sequence data and 100 million to 140 million unique TCR beta sequences from about 179 million T cells. About 5 DR-DQ haplotypes were handled as single units for association and clustering, since linkage in the cohort was strong. Among the approximately 430 genotyped donors, approximately 82% belonged to the genetic ancestry cluster associated with self-reported Caucasian donors. The study was designed to test whether signatures of past pathogen exposure could be identified by cataloging public T cell receptors. Besides the first cohort of around 670 subjects, a separate validation cohort made up of roughly 120 different subjects was used. Rather than drawing on any new phenotypic data, the later analysis identified candidate immune exposures from TCR beta sequences and the way those sequences occurred across donors. To decide whether each TCR beta V gene segment behaved as functional or pseudogenic, an earlier analysis of approximately 590 of the donors relied on high-throughput TCR beta sequencing. In a later genetic analysis, genome-wide SNP genotypes for about three fifths of the 666 donors were used, and that subset was treated as a discovery cohort. A later analysis re-analyzed previously published TCR beta repertoires from 600 to 850 donors and added high-resolution HLA genotyping to study TCR occurrence patterns. Both class I and class II loci were covered by HLA typing, at four-digit resolution. Among roughly 400 genotyped donors of the cohort, an average of approximately 240,000 unique TCR beta nucleotide sequences were sequenced per donor, roughly 18% of them non-productive. High-throughput TCR immunosequencing, statistical association of individual TCRs with disease status, and machine learning were combined to predict cytomegalovirus infection status. Typing coverage differed by locus: A, B, C, DRB1 and DQB1 were typed in roughly 629-630 donors, DQA1 in 500 to 550, DPA1 in over 600, and DPB1 in roughly 450. Donor age, sex, ethnicity and CMV serostatus were collected together with the repertoire data. The T cell repertoires of around 670 subjects were profiled by immunosequencing and related to cytomegalovirus serostatus. Every discovery cohort repertoire had been produced on one sequencing platform. About 300 gigabases of sequencing data and 75 million to 85 million unique TCR sequences made up an early release that covered about 640 HLA-typed donors.

Libraries were constructed by the immunoSEQ multiplex PCR assay. For the multiplex PCR, a mixture combining 60 forward primers for TCR Vbeta segments and 13 reverse primers for TCR Jbeta segments was used. The CDR3 region of rearranged TCR beta genes was amplified from genomic DNA with a multiplex PCR assay. On the Illumina HiSeq System, the amplified TCR beta libraries were sequenced as 87-base-pair reads. From the authors' description of their analysis: A later analysis tallied about 77 million unique TCR beta chains across the approximately 670 repertoires, and about 12 million of those chains were shared by two or more donors. Raw reads were error-corrected and collapsed into unique sequences by a nearest-neighbor algorithm in which closely related sequences were merged to remove PCR and sequencing errors. V, D and J gene segments were assigned by aligning CDR3 sequences to IMGT reference sequences. Each retained sequence needed at least a six-nucleotide match to both a V gene segment and a J gene segment. A rearrangement was called productive if the CDR3 had no stop codons and remained in frame with V and J, and every other rearrangement was called non-productive. CDR3 was defined by IMGT convention, running from the second conserved V-encoded cysteine to the conserved J-encoded phenylalanine. In an earlier analysis of roughly 610 of the donors, sequences lacking an unambiguous match to a single V gene segment were excluded. An earlier analysis of about 600 of the donors called V segments functional above 56.7% productive rearrangements and segregating when the between-donor standard deviation exceeded 5%. A statistical classification framework was built to diagnose cytomegalovirus status from the catalog of TCR beta chain sequences. In a later analysis, TCR nucleotide sequences were compared against IMGT/GENE-DB human TR gene sequences so that V and J genes could be assigned. The TCRdist pipeline was used in a later analysis to assign CDR3 sequences and most-parsimonious VDJ recombination scenarios. In a later analysis, every TCR beta chain was defined by the combination of its CDR3 amino acid sequence and its V-gene family, and reads without a unique V-gene family were dropped. In a later analysis, around 600 highly shared, low-generation-probability nucleotide sequences were removed to address suspected cross-contamination and a sequencing artifact. In a later analysis, a clonal expansion index was calculated for each public chain from normalized within-repertoire ranks of inferred template counts. In a later analysis, generation probabilities were computed using a VDJ recombination model fitted to out-of-frame rearrangements, and the results were checked against IGoR. In a later analysis, hypergeometric tests were used to score TCR-TCR, TCR-HLA and TCR-CMV co-occurrence, with a repertoire-size bias correction applied to TCR pairs. A later analysis estimated false discovery rates by permuting HLA or CMV assignments 20 times. A later analysis grouped co-occurring TCRs with DBSCAN, adding TCRdist sequence similarity when clustering within HLA-allele-positive subsets. For co-occurrence clustering, repertoires with fewer than 30,000 or more than 120,000 public chains were excluded, along with five repertoires with anomalous nucleotide sharing. TCRdb's version of the immuneACCESS table is confined to in-frame rearrangements and falls short of the full clone set. An unresolved V gene accounts for under half of the shortfall where checked; the remainder is of unknown origin. V and J calls and clone size follow that table, whereas D and trimming were derived from the DNA. Recorded for this sample are about 160,000 clones; approximately 80% of them occurred a single time. Approximately 2.3% of the sample rests with the top ten.

Findings and caveats that apply to the study as a whole: In both the original and validation cohorts, the classifier was reported to diagnose cytomegalovirus status with high specificity and sensitivity. In an earlier analysis of approximately 590 of the donors, most TCR beta V segments were observed in productive rearrangements about 87% or about 30% of the time, broadly matching IMGT annotations. The authors suggested that the approach could potentially be extended to other disease states and immunological phenotypes. V-gene and J-gene trimming of TCR beta chains was associated with a missense DCLRE1C variant in a later genetic analysis, and the association was replicated in an independent cohort. In a later analysis, TCR association rates were found to vary across HLA loci, with the most associated TCRs seen for DRB1 alleles and the fewest for HLA-C alleles. The 87-base-pair reads could not distinguish some IMGT-functional V segments, including TRBV6-2 and TRBV6-3, so those segments were excluded. A later genetic analysis reported fewer N-insertions in productive TCRs among donors in an Asian-associated ancestry cluster than the 666-donor mean. A later analysis reported that several top co-occurrence clusters appeared linked to parvovirus B19, influenza, CMV and Epstein-Barr virus. Specific HLA alleles were associated with around 18,000 TCR beta sequences at a false discovery rate of 0.05 in a later analysis. Three of the identified cytomegalovirus-associated TCR beta chains were confirmed in vitro to be specific for cytomegalovirus antigens. A further reported finding was that TCR beta sequences accurately predicted the HLA-A and HLA-B alleles for most subjects in the first cohort. Most TCR sequences were seen in very few donors, while some public TCRs were found in many individuals. Correlated functional status among segregating V segments might reflect linkage disequilibrium, but an unknown experimental factor could not be ruled out. In the study, some 160 TCR beta chains were listed as associated with cytomegalovirus. Because HLA typing was missing for some donors at each locus, association tests included only the typed subset. The only immune exposure information available for the cohort was CMV serostatus. The presence/absence analyses assumed that sequencing depth was roughly uniform across donors, and that assumption may not be true. Only TCR beta chains were sequenced in this cohort, and the absence of alpha or paired-chain data limited detectable features. The earlier analysis of a few hundred of the donors excluded about 16 rarely observed V segments, including chromosome 9 orphons, because counts were too low. The sequencing pipeline was judged likely to have produced a cluster of highly shared sequence variants as a technical artifact. A later analysis found that most CMV-associated TCR beta chains appeared HLA-restricted, with HLA associations seemingly driven largely by CMV exposure. When HLA alleles, especially DR and DQ, strongly co-occurred, attributing TCR associations to individual alleles was difficult. A later analysis found that HLA-associated TCR beta chains were more clonally expanded and had lower generation probabilities than equally common non-associated chains.

In total, around 600 healthy bone marrow donors made up the cohort. At the time of sampling, all cohort members were nominally healthy, though unrecorded immune exposures were likely present. The donor was CMV seropositive and belonged to the group of more than 250 seropositive cohort members. Every donor gave a peripheral blood sample, and the peripheral blood mononuclear cells from that sample were used for TCR beta sequencing. Genomic DNA was extracted from the blood cell samples with the Qiagen DNeasy Blood Extraction Kit. CDR1 and CDR2 (MRHNA, SNTAGT) derive from the germline V gene. From cysteine to phenylalanine, the CDR3 is 14 amino acids long. CDR3 DNA only is kept here, 42 bases in frame from base 1. Points on this clone: Its specific antigen is unknown. Sequence at one end of the junction differs from germline and may be a read error.

Sequences were obtained from PBMCs. The sequence is built from TRBV6-4 and TRBJ2-2, with TRBD2 as a weak D call on 5 bases. The TCR originated in a man aged 50 to 60 in good health and CMV-seropositive. The CDR3 reads as follows: CASSVSINTGELFF. The sequence in DNA is TGTGCCAGCAGCGTCTCGATTAACACCGGGGAACTGTTTTTT.